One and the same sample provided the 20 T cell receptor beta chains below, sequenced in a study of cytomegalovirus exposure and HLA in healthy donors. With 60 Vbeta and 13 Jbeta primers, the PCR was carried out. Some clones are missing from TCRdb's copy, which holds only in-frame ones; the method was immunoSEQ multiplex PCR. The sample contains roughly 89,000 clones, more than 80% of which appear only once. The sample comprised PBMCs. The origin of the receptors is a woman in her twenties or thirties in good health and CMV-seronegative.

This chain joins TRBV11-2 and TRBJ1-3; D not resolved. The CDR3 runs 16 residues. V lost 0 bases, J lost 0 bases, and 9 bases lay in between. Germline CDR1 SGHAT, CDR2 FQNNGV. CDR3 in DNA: TGTGCCAGCAGCTTAGAACCACAGATCTCTGGAAACACCATATATTTT. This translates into CASSLEPQISGNTIYF.

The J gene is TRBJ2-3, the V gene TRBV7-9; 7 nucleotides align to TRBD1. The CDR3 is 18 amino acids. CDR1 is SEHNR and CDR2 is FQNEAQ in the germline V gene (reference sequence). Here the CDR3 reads CSTAVVRGSFRLTDTQYF. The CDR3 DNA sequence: TGTTCCACCGCCGTCGTCAGGGGGTCATTCCGATTGACAGATACGCAGTATTTT.

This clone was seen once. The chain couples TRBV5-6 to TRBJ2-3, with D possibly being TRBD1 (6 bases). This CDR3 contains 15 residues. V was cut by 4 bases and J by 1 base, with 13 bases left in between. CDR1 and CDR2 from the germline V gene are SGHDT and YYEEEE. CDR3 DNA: TGTGCCAGCAGCCCGGAGAGGACAGGCACAGATACGCAGTATTTT. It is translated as CASSPERTGTDTQYF.

The CDR3 nucleotides are TGCGCCAGCAGCCAAGATCAGCGCGGCTACACCGGGGAGCTGTTTTTT. Residues: CASSQDQRGYTGELFF. This sequence joins TRBV4-1 and TRBJ2-2; D remains ambiguous. Trimming left V 0 bases short and J 3 bases short, with 11 bases between. Germline lookup yields CDR1 MGHRA and CDR2 YSYEKL. The CDR3 has 16 residues.

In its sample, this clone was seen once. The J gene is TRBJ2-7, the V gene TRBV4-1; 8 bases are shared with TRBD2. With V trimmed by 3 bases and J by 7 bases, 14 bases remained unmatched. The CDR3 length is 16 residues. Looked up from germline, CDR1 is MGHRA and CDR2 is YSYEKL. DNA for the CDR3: TGCGCCAGCAGCCAGCAACTAGCGGCCAGAGGGCCGGAGCAGTACTTC. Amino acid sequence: CASSQQLAARGPEQYF.

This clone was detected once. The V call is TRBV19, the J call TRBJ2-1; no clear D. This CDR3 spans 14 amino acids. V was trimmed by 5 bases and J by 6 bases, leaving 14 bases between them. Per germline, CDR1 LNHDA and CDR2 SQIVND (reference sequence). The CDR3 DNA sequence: TGTGCCAGTAGTTTTTGGAGCACGGGCAATGAGCAGTTCTTC. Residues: CASSFWSTGNEQFF.

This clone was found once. CDR3 protein: CASSHGLAENQETQYF. The CDR3 bases are TGTGCCAGCAGCCACGGACTAGCGGAAAACCAAGAGACCCAGTACTTC. The chain has TRBV11-2 and TRBJ2-5; 10 nucleotides agree with TRBD2. Germline CDR1 SGHAT, CDR2 FQNNGV. CDR3 length equals 16 residues. Germline trimming cut 5 bases from V and 0 bases from J; bases unmatched to any gene: 6.

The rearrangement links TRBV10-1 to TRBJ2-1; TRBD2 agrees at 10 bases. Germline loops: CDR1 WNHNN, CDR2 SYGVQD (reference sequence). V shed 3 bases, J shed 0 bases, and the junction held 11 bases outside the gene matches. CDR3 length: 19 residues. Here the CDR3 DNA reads TGCGCCAGCAGTGACCCCGTCCTAGCGGGAGTAAGCTCCTACAATGAGCAGTTCTTC. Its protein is CASSDPVLAGVSSYNEQFF.

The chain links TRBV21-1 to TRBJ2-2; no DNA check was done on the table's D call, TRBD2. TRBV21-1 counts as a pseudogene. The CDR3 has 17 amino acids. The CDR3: CASSKSATSGETGELFF. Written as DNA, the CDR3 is TGTGCCAGCAGCAAGTCTGCGACTAGCGGAGAAACCGGGGAGCTGTTTTTT.

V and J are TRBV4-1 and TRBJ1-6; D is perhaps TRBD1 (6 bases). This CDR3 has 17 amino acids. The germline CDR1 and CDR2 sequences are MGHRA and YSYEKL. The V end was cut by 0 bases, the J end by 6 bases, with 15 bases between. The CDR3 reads CASSQDRGRGSNSPLHF. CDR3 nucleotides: TGCGCCAGCAGCCAAGATCGGGGCAGGGGCAGTAATTCACCCCTCCACTTT.

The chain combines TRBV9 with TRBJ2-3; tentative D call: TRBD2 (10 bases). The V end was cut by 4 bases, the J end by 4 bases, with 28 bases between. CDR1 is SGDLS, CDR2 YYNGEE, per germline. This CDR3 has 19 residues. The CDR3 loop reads CASSPGQGRAGGHSDTQYF. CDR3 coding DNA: TGTGCCAGCAGCCCGGGACAGGGCCGAGCGGGAGGGCACTCAGATACGCAGTATTTT. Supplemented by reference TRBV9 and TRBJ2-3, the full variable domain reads DSGVTQTPKHLITATGQRVTLRCSPRSGDLSVYWYQQSLDQGLQFLIQYYNGEERAKGNILERFSAQQFPDLHSELNLSSLELGDSALYFCASSPGQGRAGGHSDTQYFGPGTRLTVL.

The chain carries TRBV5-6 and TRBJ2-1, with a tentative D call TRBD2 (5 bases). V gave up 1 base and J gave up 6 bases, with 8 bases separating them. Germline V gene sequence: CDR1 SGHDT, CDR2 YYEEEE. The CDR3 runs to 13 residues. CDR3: CASSLLAGNEQFF. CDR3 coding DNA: TGTGCCAGCAGCTTGCTCGCGGGCAATGAGCAGTTCTTC.

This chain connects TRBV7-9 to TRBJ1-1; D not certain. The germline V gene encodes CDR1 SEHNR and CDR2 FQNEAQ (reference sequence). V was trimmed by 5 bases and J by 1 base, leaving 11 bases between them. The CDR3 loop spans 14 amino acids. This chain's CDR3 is CASSPGASNTEAFF. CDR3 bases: TGTGCCAGCAGCCCCGGAGCTTCGAACACTGAAGCTTTCTTT.

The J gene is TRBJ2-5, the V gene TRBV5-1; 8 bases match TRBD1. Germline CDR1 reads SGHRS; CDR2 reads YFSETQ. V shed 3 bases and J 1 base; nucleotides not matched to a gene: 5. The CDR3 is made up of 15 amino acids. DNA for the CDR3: TGCGCCAGCAGCTCAGGACAGGGAACCCAAGAGACCCAGTACTTC. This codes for CASSSGQGTQETQYF. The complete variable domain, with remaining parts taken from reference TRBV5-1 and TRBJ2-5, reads KAGVTQTPRYLIKTRGQQVTLSCSPISGHRSVSWYQQTPGQGLQFLFEYFSETQRNKGNFPGRFSGRQFSNSRSEMNVSTLELGDSALYLCASSSGQGTQETQYFGPGTRLLVL.

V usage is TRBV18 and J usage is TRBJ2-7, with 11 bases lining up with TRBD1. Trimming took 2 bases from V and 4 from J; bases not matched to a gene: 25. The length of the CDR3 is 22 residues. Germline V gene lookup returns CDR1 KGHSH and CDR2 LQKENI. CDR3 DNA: TGTGCCAGCTCACCAAATATTGGGACAGGGGGGCCAGACAGCCGATCACTGTACGAGCAGTACTTC. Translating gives CASSPNIGTGGPDSRSLYEQYF.

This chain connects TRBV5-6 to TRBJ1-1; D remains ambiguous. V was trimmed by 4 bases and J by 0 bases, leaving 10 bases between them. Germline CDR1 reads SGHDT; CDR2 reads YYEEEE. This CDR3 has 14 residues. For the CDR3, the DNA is TGTGCCAGCAGCCCAGGCGCTATGAACACTGAAGCTTTCTTT. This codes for CASSPGAMNTEAFF. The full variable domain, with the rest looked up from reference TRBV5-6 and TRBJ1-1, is DAGVTQSPTHLIKTRGQQVTLRCSPKSGHDTVSWYQQALGQGPQFIFQYYEEEERQRGNFPDRFSGHQFPNYSSELNVNALLLGDSALYLCASSPGAMNTEAFFGQGTRLTVV.

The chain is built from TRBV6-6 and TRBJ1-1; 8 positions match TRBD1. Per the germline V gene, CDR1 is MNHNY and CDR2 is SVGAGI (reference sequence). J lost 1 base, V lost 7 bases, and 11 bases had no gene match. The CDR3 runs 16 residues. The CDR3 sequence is CASTLGAGTGNTEAFF. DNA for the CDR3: TGTGCCAGCACCCTAGGAGCCGGGACAGGGAACACTGAAGCTTTCTTT.

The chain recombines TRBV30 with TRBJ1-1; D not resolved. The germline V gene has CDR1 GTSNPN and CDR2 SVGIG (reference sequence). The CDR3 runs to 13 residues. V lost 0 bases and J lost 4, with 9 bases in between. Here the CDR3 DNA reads TGTGCCTGGAGTGTGCCCGGGAGCACTGAAGCTTTCTTT. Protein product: CAWSVPGSTEAFF. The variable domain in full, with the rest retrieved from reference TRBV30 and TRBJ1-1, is SQTIHQWPATLVQPVGSPLSLECTVEGTSNPNLYWYRQAAGRGLQLLFYSVGIGQISSEVPQNLSASRPQDRQFILSSKKLLLSDSGFYLCAWSVPGSTEAFFGQGTRLTVV.

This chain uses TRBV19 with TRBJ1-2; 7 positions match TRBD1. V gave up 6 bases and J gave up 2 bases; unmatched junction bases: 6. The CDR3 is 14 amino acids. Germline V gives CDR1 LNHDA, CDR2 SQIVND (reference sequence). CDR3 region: CASSSGTANYGYTF. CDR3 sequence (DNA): TGTGCCAGTAGCTCCGGGACAGCCAACTATGGCTACACCTTC.

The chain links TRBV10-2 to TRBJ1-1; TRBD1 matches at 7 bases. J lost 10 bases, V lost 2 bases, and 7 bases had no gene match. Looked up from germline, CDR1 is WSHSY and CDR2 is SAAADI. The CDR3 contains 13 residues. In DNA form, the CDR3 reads TGCGCCAGCAGTGAGGGAGGGGGCGCGGGAGCTTTCTTT. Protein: CASSEGGGAGAFF.